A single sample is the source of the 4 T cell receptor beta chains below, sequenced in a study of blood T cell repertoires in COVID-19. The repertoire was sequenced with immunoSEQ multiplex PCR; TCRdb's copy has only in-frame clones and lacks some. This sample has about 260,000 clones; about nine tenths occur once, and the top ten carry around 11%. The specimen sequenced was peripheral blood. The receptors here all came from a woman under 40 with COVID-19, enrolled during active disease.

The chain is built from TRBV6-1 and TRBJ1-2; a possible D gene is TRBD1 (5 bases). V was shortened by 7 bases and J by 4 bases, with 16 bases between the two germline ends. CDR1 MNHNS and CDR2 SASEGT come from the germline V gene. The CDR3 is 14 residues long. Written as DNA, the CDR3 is TGTGCCAGCACGACAGCGCCGACTTTCTATGGCTACACCTTC. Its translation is CASTTAPTFYGYTF.

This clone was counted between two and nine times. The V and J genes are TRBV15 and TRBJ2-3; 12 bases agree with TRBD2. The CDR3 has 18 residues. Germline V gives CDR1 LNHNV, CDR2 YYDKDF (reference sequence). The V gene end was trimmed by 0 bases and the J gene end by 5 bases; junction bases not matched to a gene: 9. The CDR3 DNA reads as TGTGCCACCAGCAGAGAACGGACTAGCGGGAATCGGGTAGATACGCAGTATTTT. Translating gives CATSRERTSGNRVDTQYF. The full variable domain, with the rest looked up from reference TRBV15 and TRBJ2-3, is DAMVIQNPRYQVTQFGKPVTLSCSQTLNHNVMYWYQQKSSQAPKLLFHYYDKDFNNEADTPDNFQSRRPNTSFCFLDIRSPGLGDTAMYLCATSRERTSGNRVDTQYFGPGTRLTVL.

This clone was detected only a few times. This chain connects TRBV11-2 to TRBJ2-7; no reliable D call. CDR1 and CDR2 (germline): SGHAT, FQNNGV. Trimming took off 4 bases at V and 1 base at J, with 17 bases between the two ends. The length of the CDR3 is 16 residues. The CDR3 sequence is CASSSLSGRTSYEQYF. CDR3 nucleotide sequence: TGTGCCAGCAGCTCTCTTTCGGGTCGTACATCCTACGAGCAGTACTTC.

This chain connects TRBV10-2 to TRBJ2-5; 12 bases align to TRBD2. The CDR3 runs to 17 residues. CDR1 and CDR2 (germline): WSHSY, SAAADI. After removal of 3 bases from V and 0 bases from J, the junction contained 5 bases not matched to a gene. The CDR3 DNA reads TGCGCCAGCAGTGAACTAGCGGGGGGAGGTGACCAAGAGACCCAGTACTTC. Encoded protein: CASSELAGGGDQETQYF.